This TCR beta chain was documented in a study of OX40 agonist ivuxolimab in advanced cancers. The CDR3 length is 15 residues. V gave up 0 bases and J gave up 6 bases; unmatched junction bases: 3. Germline loops: CDR1 SGHNT, CDR2 YYREEE (reference sequence). Profiled with immunoSEQ multiplex PCR; TCRdb holds only in-frame clones, not every one. The table has 55,000 to 75,000 clones, around 81% seen once. The receptor was isolated from an adult with an advanced solid tumor such as melanoma, head and neck, liver or kidney cancer. The starting material was CD4+ or CD8+ T cells sorted from blood, obtained in a trial of the OX40 agonist ivuxolimab. V gene TRBV5-4 combines with J gene TRBJ1-1, with TRBD1 matching over 12 bases. CDR3 residues: CASSLGGQGAPEAFF. In nucleotides, the CDR3 is TGTGCCAGCAGCTTGGGGGGACAGGGGGCCCCTGAAGCTTTCTTT.